The clone carrying this T cell receptor (beta chain) is medium-sized within its sample. Antigen unknown. The CDR3 covers 14 residues. V was trimmed by 4 bases and J by 2 bases, leaving 13 bases between them. CDR1 and CDR2 from the germline V gene are SGHRS and YFSETQ. The sample originates from a study of OX40 agonist ivuxolimab in advanced cancers. Broader study findings: Relative to CD4+ cells, CD8+ T cells on average had more expanded clones. No antigen was identified for the clonally expanded peripheral T cells. Low normalized T-cell clonal expansion also characterized some of the nonresponders. Clonal expansion from baseline to week 6 occurred in both CD4+ and CD8+ T cells.

Sequencing used immunoSEQ multiplex PCR; TCRdb keeps in-frame clones, though not all of them. The sample has about 49,000 clones, around 86% seen once. The origin of this receptor is an adult with an advanced solid tumor such as melanoma, head and neck, liver or kidney cancer. The material sequenced was CD4+ or CD8+ T cells sorted from blood, taken in a trial of the OX40 agonist ivuxolimab. This rearrangement joins TRBV5-1 to TRBJ2-7; no firm D call. Here the CDR3 DNA reads TGCGCCAGCAGCCCCGGGCTCTGTACCTACGAGCAGTACGTC. Its protein is CASSPGLCTYEQYV.